This entry is about one T cell receptor beta chain. The antigen is undetermined. Using immunoSEQ multiplex PCR, the repertoire was profiled, and TCRdb retains in-frame clones only, with some absent. The data hold some 99,000 clones, with less than 85% observed a single time. This sample was taken from a study of T cell responses to AZD1222 COVID-19 vaccine. Study-level points and caveats: CD4 TCRs associated with vaccination spanned spike, dominating at 160-218 and 743-854.

The clonotype comes from an adult who received the AZD1222 COVID-19 vaccine. This sample comprised peripheral blood, obtained 28 days after the second AZD1222 dose.

CDR3 sequence (DNA): TGCGCCAGCTTTCCCGCCTCGGGGGGCACTGAAGCTTTCTTT. Translated: CASFPASGGTEAFF. The chain uses TRBV5-1 and TRBJ1-1, with D possibly being TRBD1 (5 bases). V gave up 7 bases and J gave up 4 bases, with 17 bases separating them. CDR1 is SGHRS and CDR2 is YFSETQ in the germline V gene. The CDR3 consists of 14 residues.